The rows below give T cell receptor beta chains drawn from one sample of a study of CD8 T cells in Susac syndrome. One entry per CDR3 protein, called by TCRdb with MiXCR from the immunoSEQ multiplex PCR reads. The sample shows 120,000 to 150,000 distinct CDR3 sequences, more than 90% of them seen only once. Sequenced sample: CD4+ T cells from PBMCs. The receptor source for this set is a human donor with Susac syndrome. The CDR3 runs from the conserved cysteine through the conserved F or W. The order of the fields is J gene, V gene, CDR3 protein.

j_call: TRBJ2-7; v_call: TRBV29-1; cdr3_aa: CSVLNRGSYEQYF
j_call: TRBJ2-7; v_call: TRBV20-1; cdr3_aa: CSARPGPPYEQYF
j_call: TRBJ2-1; v_call: TRBV20-1; cdr3_aa: CSAGTSGGGNEQFF
j_call: TRBJ2-3; v_call: TRBV20-1; cdr3_aa: CSARRQASDTQYF
j_call: TRBJ2-5; v_call: TRBV7-2; cdr3_aa: CASSPMDRGETQYF
j_call: TRBJ1-2; v_call: TRBV28; cdr3_aa: CAIPSEGAIYGYTF
j_call: TRBJ1-5; v_call: TRBV2; cdr3_aa: CASSVGEGQPQHF
j_call: TRBJ2-1; v_call: TRBV24-1; cdr3_aa: CATSDFRGNNNEQFF
j_call: TRBJ2-7; v_call: TRBV5-8; cdr3_aa: CASSSGLAGGEQYF
j_call: TRBJ1-3; v_call: TRBV28; cdr3_aa: CASSFTPTVSGNTIYF
j_call: TRBJ1-1; v_call: TRBV2; cdr3_aa: CASSEERGNTEAFF
j_call: TRBJ2-3; v_call: TRBV28; cdr3_aa: CASSLRTGPASTDTQYF
j_call: TRBJ2-7; v_call: TRBV20-1; cdr3_aa: CSADGLAPYEQYF